The T cell receptor (beta chain) described here comes from a study of shared clonotypes between healthy human individuals (dated by TCRdb to 2020 to 2022). In the study overall: The cohort comprised two women and three men aged 18 to 49 years. Per donor, three plates each were used for CD4 naive and CD4 memory, two for CD8 naive, and one for CD8 memory. To estimate repertoire size and how much clonotype sharing occurs between individuals, the study deeply sequenced the blood TCR repertoires of 4 to 6 healthy adults. Leukapheresis yielded between about 0.85 and 9 billion PBMCs per donor. To increase sequencing depth and limit assay-specific biases, different laboratories used diverse techniques to prepare libraries and sequence TCR repertoires. Summary of the overall study and its limitations: Sampling was restricted to blood, and TCR repertoires in tissue are likely to differ from TCR repertoires in blood. Naive subsets generally had larger estimated clonotype richness than memory subsets did. Pairwise subsampling indicated that sequencing depth was expected to affect the degree of clonotype sharing among donors. Across a few donors, about 5.2% of naive CD4, 3.5% of naive CD8, 2.3% of memory CD4, and under 0.45% of memory CD8 clonotypes were shared. Higher generation probabilities were observed for clonotypes shared by all four sorted-subset donors than for non-shared clonotypes. The genetic and exposure-history diversity represented was limited by the small number of donors. Even with the large sequencing depth, rarefaction of the sorted-subset datasets indicated that sequencing was incomplete.

Remarks on this clone: Its antigen is currently not known. No per-base quality is available; no much larger clone lies one base away.

The donors were healthy, HIV-negative adults with no recently reported acute infections or vaccinations. Every donor was a Caucasian adult residing in Nashville, Tennessee, USA. CD4+ T cells were enriched by magnetic negative selection; naive cells were then positively selected on CD45RA, and the negative fraction formed the memory subset. After blood collection by leukapheresis, PBMCs were isolated using Ficoll-Histopaque density gradient centrifugation and then cryopreserved in the vapor phase of liquid nitrogen. Purity and quantity of every magnetically sorted T cell population were checked by analytical flow cytometry. Genomic DNA was isolated from each sorted fraction and quantified by UV absorbance on a Nanodrop 2000c. Using the deep immunoSEQ assay, multiplex PCR amplified TCR CDR3 regions from genomic DNA. Extracted genomic DNA from each cell subset was spread evenly across all wells of several immunoSEQ 96-well plates, with each plate serving as a replicate. Each replicate PCR for sorted subsets received about 220 ng genomic DNA, equal to 30,000 or so T cell genomes. Purified libraries were quantified with a Qubit 3.0 fluorometer, sized on a Bioanalyzer 2100, and re-quantified with the KAPA Library Quantification kit. Every immunoSEQ 96-well plate was sequenced on a separate single-read 150-cycle Illumina NextSeq 550 flow cell. The authors processed their data as follows. Because the immunoSEQ output held only junctional sequences and lacked quality scores, the filtering could not match the filtering applied to full-length reads. To assign V/J genes and CDR3, sequences were annotated against IMGT germline references using PyIR, a Python wrapper for IgBLAST v1.9. Reads were filtered out if the reads had weak V/J assignments (E-value above 1e-6), no CDR3, stop codons, out-of-frame junctions, or ambiguous translated residues. V3J clonotypes were defined as sequences sharing an identical inferred V gene, J gene, and CDR3 amino acid sequence. Percentage overlap between repertoires was calculated by dividing the number of shared unique clonotypes by the size of the smaller repertoire. Repertoire richness was assessed with RTK rarefaction, the Chao1 estimator, and Recon v2.1 estimates of unobserved clonotypes. Generation probabilities were computed with OLGA for all TCRbeta clonotypes obtained by the gDNA method from several donors. The immuneACCESS repertoire file appears here via TCRdb, limited to in-frame rearrangements. These files lack a portion of the clones; in checked studies, under half of the deficit traces to unresolved V genes, and the cause of the others is not known. Clone size and V and J calls were adopted from that table, with D and trimming inferred from the DNA. In all, the sample holds roughly 1,100,000 clones, and approximately 70% of those were seen once. Over 1.3% of the sample is in the top ten clones.

Germline trimming: 5 bases from V, 3 bases from J; junction bases outside gene matches: 6. The CDR3 runs 15 amino acids, cysteine and phenylalanine included. Only the CDR3 part of the read is kept: 45 bases, read in frame from the first base. CDR1 and CDR2, looked up from the germline V gene (reference sequence), are SGHAT and FQDESV. The sequenced sample consisted of memory CD4+ T cells sorted from blood. Taken with the paper, the label for cell subset or site translates to: CD45RA-negative fraction. The source is a young man in good health. In this chain, TRBV11-1 is recombined with TRBJ1-2, and 10 junction bases match TRBD1. The DNA sequence reads TGTGCCAGCAGCCCCGGACAGGGGGAACACTATGGCTACACCTTC. Its product reads: CASSPGQGEHYGYTF. The entire variable domain, with the stretches around the CDR3 drawn from the reference TRBV11-1 and TRBJ1-2 proteins, is EAEVAQSPRYKITEKSQAVAFWCDPISGHATLYWYRQILGQGPELLVQFQDESVVDDSQLPKDRFSAERLKGVDSTLKIQPAELGDSAMYLCASSPGQGEHYGYTFGSGTRLTVV.